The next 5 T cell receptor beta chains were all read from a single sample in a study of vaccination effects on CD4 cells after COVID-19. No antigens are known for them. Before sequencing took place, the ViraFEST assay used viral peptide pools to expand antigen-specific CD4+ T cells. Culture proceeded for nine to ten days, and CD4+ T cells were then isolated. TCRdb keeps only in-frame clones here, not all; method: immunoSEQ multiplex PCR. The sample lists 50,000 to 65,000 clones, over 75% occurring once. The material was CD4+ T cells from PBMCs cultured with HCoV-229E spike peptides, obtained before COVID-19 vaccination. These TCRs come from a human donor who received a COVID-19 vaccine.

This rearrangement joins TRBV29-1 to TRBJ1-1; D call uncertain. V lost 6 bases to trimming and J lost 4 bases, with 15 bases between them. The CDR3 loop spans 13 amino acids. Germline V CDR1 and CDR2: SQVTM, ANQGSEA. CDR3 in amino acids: CSVALEGGTEAFF. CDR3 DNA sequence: TGCAGCGTCGCGTTAGAAGGTGGCACTGAAGCTTTCTTT.

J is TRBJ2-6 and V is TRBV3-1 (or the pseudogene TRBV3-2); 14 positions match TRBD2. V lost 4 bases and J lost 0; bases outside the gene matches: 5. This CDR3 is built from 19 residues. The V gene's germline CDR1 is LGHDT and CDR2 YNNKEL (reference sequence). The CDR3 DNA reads TGTGCCAGCAGCCCCTACGGGACTAGCGGGGGCTCTGGGGCCAACGTCCTGACTTTC. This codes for CASSPYGTSGGSGANVLTF.

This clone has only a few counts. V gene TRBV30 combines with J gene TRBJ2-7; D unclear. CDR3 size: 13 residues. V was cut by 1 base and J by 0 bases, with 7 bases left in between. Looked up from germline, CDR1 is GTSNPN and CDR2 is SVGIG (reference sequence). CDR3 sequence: CAWSAGFSYEQYV. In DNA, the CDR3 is TGTGCCTGGAGTGCCGGGTTCTCCTACGAGCAGTACGTC.

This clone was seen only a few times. CDR3: CASTLAVVEVLYEQYV. DNA of the CDR3: TGTGCCAGCACCCTGGCCGTGGTAGAAGTCCTTTACGAGCAGTACGTC. The chain joins TRBV5-4 to TRBJ2-7; D is unresolved. Between the trimmed V and J ends, which lost 6 bases and 4 bases, there was a span of 23 bases. CDR1 is SGHNT, CDR2 YYREEE, per germline (reference sequence). The CDR3 is 16 amino acids.

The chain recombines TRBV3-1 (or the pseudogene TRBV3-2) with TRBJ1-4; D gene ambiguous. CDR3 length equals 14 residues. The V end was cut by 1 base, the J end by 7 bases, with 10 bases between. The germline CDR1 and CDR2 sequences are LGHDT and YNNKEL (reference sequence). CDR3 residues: CASSQAAGVEKLFF. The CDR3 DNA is TGTGCCAGCAGCCAAGCCGCCGGGGTTGAAAAACTGTTTTTT.